Here is one TCR beta chain with its context. Its specificity is not known. The J segment lost 1 base and the V segment lost 5 bases, leaving 10 bases of the junction unmatched. Germline V CDR1 and CDR2: SGHTA, FQGNSA. The CDR3 extends over 17 amino acids. The sample belongs to a study of OX40 agonist ivuxolimab in advanced cancers. Peripheral blood came from all dose cohorts at three timepoints. General study findings and limits: Dosing at 0.1 to 3.0 mg/kg was accompanied by clonal expansion of CD4+ and CD8+ blood T cells by week 6.

The method was immunoSEQ multiplex PCR; TCRdb's version includes in-frame clones alone and lacks a portion of them. This table has around 84,000 clones, around 84% appearing once. The chain is built from TRBV7-2 and TRBJ2-1; 8 bases fit TRBD2. The material sequenced was CD4+ or CD8+ T cells sorted from blood, taken in a trial of the OX40 agonist ivuxolimab. This sequence originates from an adult with an advanced solid tumor such as melanoma, head and neck, liver or kidney cancer. This CDR3 is CASSPTGAGGSYNEQFF. The CDR3 DNA sequence: TGTGCCAGCAGCCCTACGGGGGCGGGGGGTTCCTACAATGAGCAGTTCTTC.